This T cell receptor (beta chain) was retrieved from a study of beta chain features in type 1 diabetes. Since all of the isolated RNA was reverse transcribed, expressed TCRB transcripts were what got sequenced. Method: immunoSEQ multiplex PCR; TCRdb's copy keeps in-frame clones and lacks some. In the table there are around 170,000 clones, 7% to 10% of which are singletons. Germline CDR1 SGHKS, CDR2 YYEKEE (reference sequence). The CDR3 runs 13 residues. V was pared by 2 bases and J by 5 bases, with 10 bases between. This receptor was taken from a young woman in good health. Specimen: central memory CD4+ T cells from blood. The rearrangement joins TRBV5-5 to TRBJ1-1; D gene unclear. CDR3 bases: TGTGCCAGCAGCTTCAACGGTGCAACTGAAGCTTTCTTT. It encodes CASSFNGATEAFF.